Listed below are T cell receptor beta chains from one sample, sequenced in a study of Ad26.COV2.S vaccination and SARS-CoV-2 variants. The method was immunoSEQ multiplex PCR; TCRdb's version includes in-frame clones alone and lacks a portion of them. The sample has about 260,000 clones; around nine tenths are singletons. Sequenced material: peripheral blood, taken in a trial of Ad26.COV2.S vaccine versus placebo. The receptor source for this set is a person aged 18 to 65 who received the Ad26.COV2.S COVID-19 vaccine or a placebo. The conserved cysteine and the conserved F or W are not part of the CDR3 here. The D gene is left open where the match is weak.

TRBV12-5	TRBJ1-1	TRBD1	ASGLSGTAKAF
TRBV5-1	TRBJ2-4	TRBD2	ASSKRLAVKAKNIQY
TRBV7-9	TRBJ1-3	-	ASSLPWGRSLD
TRBV7-2	TRBJ1-4	TRBD1	ASSTRTGLNEKLF
TRBV6-5	TRBJ1-5	TRBD1	ASRRQGWSNQPQH
TRBV3-1/TRBV3-2	TRBJ2-1	-	ASSQDEEIYNEQF
TRBV10-3	TRBJ1-3	TRBD1	AISGTGFPGNTIY
TRBV19	TRBJ2-5	-	ASSPWGETQY
TRBV7-9	TRBJ2-1	-	ASGEGRFDDNEQF
TRBV4-3	TRBJ2-1	-	ASSQAGALLSNEQF
TRBV18	TRBJ1-4	-	ASSPNAKSASNEKLF
TRBV24-1	TRBJ2-1	TRBD2	ATSDTGLAGLSYNEQF
TRBV29-1	TRBJ2-7	-	SVEEANKPYEQY
TRBV10-3	TRBJ1-2	-	AISDRGLYGYT
TRBV4-1	TRBJ2-5	-	ASSQVGGRRETQY
TRBV3-1/TRBV3-2	TRBJ1-1	-	ASSDTESTEAF
TRBV19	TRBJ2-3	-	ASSENGPTDTQY
TRBV6-1	TRBJ2-7	TRBD1	ASSELPGQAYYEQY
TRBV30	TRBJ2-5	TRBD1	AWSGPGQGNAETQY
TRBV6-1	TRBJ2-5	-	ASSEIARAETQY
TRBV9	TRBJ1-6	-	ASSVVGLYNSPLH
TRBV3-1/TRBV3-2	TRBJ1-5	-	ASSQAPNQPQH
TRBV11-3	TRBJ2-2	-	ASSSGTTNTGELF
TRBV27	TRBJ2-3	-	ASSHRFRRQIRQY
TRBV3-1/TRBV3-2	TRBJ2-2	TRBD2	ASSQEGGSYANTGELF
TRBV7-9	TRBJ2-7	TRBD2	ASSYSGGASYEQY
TRBV4-1	TRBJ2-2	-	ASSDLFKRNTGELF